This T cell receptor (beta chain) was observed in a study of blood T cell repertoires in COVID-19 (TCRdb year 2020). Describing the broader study: Samples covering the acute and convalescent phases of COVID-19 were provided by collaborators in the United States, Italy and Spain. The prospective study material was composed of cDNA or gDNA derived from T cells, B-cell-depleted T cells, or PBMCs. Subjects who had been exposed to COVID-19, were actively infected with it, or had recovered from it provided the deeply sampled blood TCRbeta repertoires that made up the dataset. The repertoires were made available in a free public database intended to serve as a resource for research on the immune response to SARS-CoV-2. The samples were drawn from two sources: the first 160 participants of the ongoing ImmuneRACE study, and over 950 subjects contributed by 6 global collaborators. The sample metadata nearly always contained a de-identified subject ID, COVID-19 status, age in years and sex. Where available, HLA class I and class II types were obtained from metadata supplied by the sample provider rather than from assay-based typing. Overall study results and their limits: Clinical and demographic metadata were provided uncurated, with the amount varying by source and participant.

Participants in the prospective study were enrolled through a virtual design, were aged 18 to 89 years, and lived in roughly 24 United States geographic areas. In the prospective study, participants were assigned to cohorts based on the clinical history participants reported in a screening survey and a study questionnaire. Recovered participants in ImmuneRACE Cohort 3 were defined as having two consecutive negative NP/OP PCR tests, clearance from a healthcare professional, or resolution of symptoms. Each participant in the prospective study had whole blood, serum and a nasopharyngeal or oropharyngeal swab collected by mobile phlebotomists. Over an approximately 2-month period, participants in the prospective study had the option of providing additional blood draws and questionnaires. Blood samples from the prospective study were shipped frozen or at room temperature prior to DNA extraction. TCRbeta CDR3 regions were amplified from genomic DNA using the immunoSEQ Assay, a bias-controlled multiplex PCR. Under the source paper's analysis protocol: Nucleated cell counts per sample were estimated from amplification of reference gene primers within the assay. To quantify the absolute abundance of each unique TCRbeta CDR3 rearrangement, sequence reads were collapsed and filtered. For each sample, productive Simpson clonality was calculated as the square root of Simpson's diversity index across productive rearrangements. TCRdb retrieved this table from immuneACCESS and kept in-frame rearrangements only. Not all clones are present; in checked studies, unresolved V genes account for under half, and no reason is known for the remainder. V and J calls and clone size are those listed in that table; D and trimming were worked out from the DNA. The sample profile shows over 200,000 clones; about 80% of them were found once. Jointly, the top ten make up 1.8% of the sample.

The germline V gene supplies CDR1 ENHRY and CDR2 SYGVKD. The CDR3 sequence holds 12 residues, the cysteine and phenylalanine included. Only the CDR3 region is kept as DNA, spanning 36 bases read in frame from base 1. V is cut back by 6 bases and J by 5 bases, with 3 bases in the junction unmatched. In regard to this clone: Its specific antigen is unknown. Nothing much larger sits one base from this clone, and base qualities are not available.

Sample: PBMCs or T cells enriched from blood (not recorded which). Recombination joined TRBV10-3 with TRBJ1-1, with 7 junctional bases fitting TRBD1. The sequence derives from a man in his sixties who had recovered from COVID-19. The DNA reads TGTGCCATCAGCAGGGGGGAAACTGAAGCTTTCTTT. This is translated as CAISRGETEAFF.